This T cell receptor (beta chain) was sequenced during a study of blood T cell repertoires in COVID-19. Study information: Acute-phase and convalescent COVID-19 samples originated in the United States, Italy and Spain. The analysed material was cDNA or gDNA that came from T cells, B-cell-depleted T cells, or PBMCs.

Per the authors' pipeline: Estimation of nucleated cell counts relied on the amplification of reference gene primers. Data came from immunoSEQ multiplex PCR; TCRdb stores just in-frame clones and leaves some out. V and J calls and clone size are copied from that table; D and trimming were computed from the DNA. The sample shows nearly 60,000 clones, over 75% of them seen only once. The CDR3 spans 17 residues. J lost 6 bases, V lost 4 bases, and 11 bases had no gene match. Looked up from germline, CDR1 is KGHDR and CDR2 is SFDVKD. The chain is built from TRBV24-1 and TRBJ2-3; 11 bases align to TRBD2. The material sequenced was peripheral blood. This TCR came from a man aged 35 to 55 with active COVID-19. Here the CDR3 DNA reads TGTGCCACCAGTGAATCCGGGACTAGCGGACCTATGGATACGCAGTATTTT. Amino acids: CATSESGTSGPMDTQYF.